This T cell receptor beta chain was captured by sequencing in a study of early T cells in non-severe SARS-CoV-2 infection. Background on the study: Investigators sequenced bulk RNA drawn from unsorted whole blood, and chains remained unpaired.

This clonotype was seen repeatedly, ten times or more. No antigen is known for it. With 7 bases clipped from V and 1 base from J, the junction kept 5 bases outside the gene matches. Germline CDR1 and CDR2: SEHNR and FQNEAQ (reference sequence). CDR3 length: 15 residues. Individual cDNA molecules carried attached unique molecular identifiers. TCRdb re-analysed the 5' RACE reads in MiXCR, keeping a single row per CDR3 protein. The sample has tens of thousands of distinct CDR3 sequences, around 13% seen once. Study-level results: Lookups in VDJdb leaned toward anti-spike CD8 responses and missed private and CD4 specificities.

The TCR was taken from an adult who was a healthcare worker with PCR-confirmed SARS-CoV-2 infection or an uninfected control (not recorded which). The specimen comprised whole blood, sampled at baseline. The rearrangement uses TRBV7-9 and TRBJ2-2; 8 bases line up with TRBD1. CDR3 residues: CASTGGQGNTGELFF. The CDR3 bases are TGTGCCAGCACCGGAGGACAGGGGAACACCGGGGAGCTGTTTTTT.